The 32 T cell receptor beta chains presented below share a single source sample, sequenced in a study of control samples from healthy donors and cancer patients. Profiled with immunoSEQ multiplex PCR; TCRdb holds only in-frame clones, not every one. The data contain about 140,000 clones, approximately 92% of them singletons. What was sequenced was blood. The receptors stem from a man aged 25-45 years in good health.

J is TRBJ2-2 and V is TRBV12-5; D not certain. In germline, CDR1 is LGHNT, CDR2 FRNRAP. This CDR3 comprises 14 residues. Trimming shortened V by 3 bases and J by 0 bases, and 5 bases separated the two germline ends. This CDR3 reads CASGFPPNTGELFF. The CDR3 DNA follows: TGTGCTAGTGGTTTTCCACCGAACACCGGGGAGCTGTTTTTT.

The chain joins TRBV28 to TRBJ2-7; maybe TRBD1 (6 bases). Germline V gene sequence: CDR1 MDHEN, CDR2 SYDVKM. Trimming pared 6 bases from V and 3 bases from J, leaving 15 bases between. The CDR3 length is 14 residues. The CDR3 DNA sequence: TGTGCCAGCAGGGCCGTCGACAGGCTCTACGAGCAGTACTTC. Protein sequence: CASRAVDRLYEQYF.

The rearrangement joins TRBV29-1 to TRBJ1-2; D unclear. The germline V and J ends were trimmed by 6 bases and 7 bases, with 9 bases remaining between them. CDR1 is SQVTM, CDR2 ANQGSEA, per germline. The CDR3 runs 10 residues. The CDR3 region has the DNA TGCAGCGTCTTGACATCTGGCTACACCTTC. This encodes CSVLTSGYTF. The whole variable domain, remainder taken from reference TRBV29-1 and TRBJ1-2, is SAVISQKPSRDICQRGTSLTIQCQVDSQVTMMFWYRQQPGQSLTLIATANQGSEATYESGFVIDKFPISRPNLTFSTLTVSNMSPEDSSIYLCSVLTSGYTFGSGTRLTVV.

The gene calls are TRBV7-2 and TRBJ2-2; 9 nucleotides match TRBD1. The V gene end was trimmed by 5 bases and the J gene end by 5 bases; junction bases not matched to a gene: 3. Per the germline V gene, CDR1 is SGHTA and CDR2 is FQGNSA. CDR3 length: 14 residues. CDR3 DNA sequence: TGTGCCAGCAGCAGGGACAGGGTAACCGGGGAGCTGTTTTTT. Translation gives CASSRDRVTGELFF.

In this sample, this clone turned up a few times. The chain combines TRBV30 with TRBJ1-1, with TRBD1 identical over 7 bases. CDR1 GTSNPN and CDR2 SVGIG come from the germline V gene (reference sequence). Trimming took 3 bases from V and 5 from J; bases not matched to a gene: 12. The CDR3 spans 15 residues. The CDR3 protein is CAWSRRGGVLTEAFF. CDR3 coding DNA: TGTGCCTGGAGCAGAAGAGGGGGCGTACTAACTGAAGCTTTCTTT. The complete variable domain, with remaining parts taken from reference TRBV30 and TRBJ1-1, reads SQTIHQWPATLVQPVGSPLSLECTVEGTSNPNLYWYRQAAGRGLQLLFYSVGIGQISSEVPQNLSASRPQDRQFILSSKKLLLSDSGFYLCAWSRRGGVLTEAFFGQGTRLTVV.

In its sample, this clone was seen a few times. The rearrangement links TRBV5-4 to TRBJ2-2; D is unresolved. Germline V gives CDR1 SGHNT, CDR2 YYREEE (reference sequence). The CDR3 is made up of 12 amino acids. Deletions cut 4 bases from V and 3 bases from J, with 4 bases between. CDR3 DNA: TGTGCCAGCAGCGGCGACACCGGGGAGCTGTTTTTT. It encodes CASSGDTGELFF.

V gene TRBV7-2 combines with J gene TRBJ2-2; D is undetermined. Germline assignment: CDR1 SGHTA and CDR2 FQGNSA. The CDR3 loop spans 15 amino acids. V was pared by 2 bases and J by 1 base, with 8 bases between. The CDR3 nucleotides are TGTGCCAGCAGCTTAATCGTGAAGAACACCGGGGAGCTGTTTTTT. Protein: CASSLIVKNTGELFF.

The chain joins TRBV30 to TRBJ2-7, with TRBD2 matching 10 bases. The V segment lost 0 bases and the J segment 0 bases; nucleotides outside the gene matches: 8. The CDR3 is 17 residues long. Germline V CDR1 and CDR2: GTSNPN, SVGIG (reference sequence). The CDR3 loop reads CAWSVPLGLALSYEQYF. The CDR3, as DNA: TGTGCCTGGAGTGTACCCCTGGGACTAGCGCTCTCCTACGAGCAGTACTTC. The variable domain in full, completed from reference TRBV30 and TRBJ2-7, reads SQTIHQWPATLVQPVGSPLSLECTVEGTSNPNLYWYRQAAGRGLQLLFYSVGIGQISSEVPQNLSASRPQDRQFILSSKKLLLSDSGFYLCAWSVPLGLALSYEQYFGPGTRLTVT.

V and J are TRBV5-1 and TRBJ1-1, with TRBD1 matching 8 bases. Unmatched junction bases numbered 14, after V lost 3 bases and J lost 4 bases. The CDR3 contains 17 residues. The germline gives CDR1 SGHRS, CDR2 YFSETQ. The CDR3 sequence is CASSSHGQGPTATEAFF. CDR3 DNA: TGCGCCAGCAGCTCCCATGGACAGGGACCAACAGCCACTGAAGCTTTCTTT. Variable domain in full (rest from reference TRBV5-1 and TRBJ1-1): KAGVTQTPRYLIKTRGQQVTLSCSPISGHRSVSWYQQTPGQGLQFLFEYFSETQRNKGNFPGRFSGRQFSNSRSEMNVSTLELGDSALYLCASSSHGQGPTATEAFFGQGTRLTVV.

The chain uses TRBV30 and TRBJ1-1; TRBD1 is a possible D gene (5 bases). V was shortened by 4 bases and J by 3 bases, with 9 bases between the two germline ends. CDR1 and CDR2 (germline): GTSNPN, SVGIG (reference sequence). The CDR3 is made up of 12 amino acids. CDR3 nucleotide sequence: TGTGCCTGGAAGTGGGGCTACACTGAAGCTTTCTTT. This codes for CAWKWGYTEAFF. Full variable domain (remainder filled in from reference TRBV30 and TRBJ1-1): SQTIHQWPATLVQPVGSPLSLECTVEGTSNPNLYWYRQAAGRGLQLLFYSVGIGQISSEVPQNLSASRPQDRQFILSSKKLLLSDSGFYLCAWKWGYTEAFFGQGTRLTVV.

This clone showed up just once. The chain couples TRBV5-8 to TRBJ2-1; 10 bases align to TRBD2. From germline, CDR1 is SGHTS and CDR2 YDEGEE. Trimming at V came to 6 bases and at J to 0 bases, leaving 9 bases not matched to a gene. The CDR3 has 17 residues. CDR3 loop: CASNRGASGSSYNEQFF. CDR3 in DNA: TGTGCCAGCAACCGAGGGGCTAGCGGGAGCTCCTACAATGAGCAGTTCTTC.

The J gene is TRBJ2-7, the V gene TRBV3-1 (or the pseudogene TRBV3-2), with D perhaps matching TRBD2 (5 bases). V was cut by 5 bases and J by 2 bases, with 16 bases left in between. Germline lookup yields CDR1 LGHDT and CDR2 YNNKEL (reference sequence). This CDR3 is built from 15 residues. The CDR3 nucleotides read TGTGCCAGCAGCAATGGGGAGCGCTCAACCTACGAGCAGTACTTC. This gives the protein CASSNGERSTYEQYF.

The table lists this clone with a count of one. This chain joins TRBV28 and TRBJ2-7; 10 nucleotides agree with TRBD1. J lost 2 bases, V lost 6 bases, and 7 bases had no gene match. The germline gives CDR1 MDHEN, CDR2 SYDVKM. The CDR3 consists of 15 residues. The CDR3 DNA reads as TGTGCCAGCAGCAGGGGAGGACAGGGGGCCTACGAGCAGTACTTC. This encodes CASSRGGQGAYEQYF.

The V and J genes are TRBV2 and TRBJ1-5, with no clear D. Germline values: CDR1 SNHLY, CDR2 FYNNEI. Trimming took 2 bases from V and 1 from J, leaving 12 bases between them. This CDR3 region has 16 residues. In nucleotides, the CDR3 is TGTGCCAGCAGTGAACGGCAGCGCGTGAGCAATCAGCCCCAGCATTTT. It translates to CASSERQRVSNQPQHF.

This sequence joins TRBV6-6 and TRBJ2-5, with TRBD2 matching over 13 bases. There are 18 residues in the CDR3. Germline CDR1 MNHNY, CDR2 SVGAGI (reference sequence). The trim removed 5 bases at V and 5 bases at J, leaving 14 bases unmatched. CDR3 sequence: CASSRPNSGTSGKETQYF. The CDR3 bases are TGTGCCAGCAGTCGCCCGAACTCGGGGACTAGCGGGAAGGAGACCCAGTACTTC.

The chain joins TRBV4-1 to TRBJ1-4; 10 nucleotides line up with TRBD1. This CDR3 is built from 16 residues. The V segment lost 4 bases and the J segment 8 bases; nucleotides outside the gene matches: 10. Germline V gives CDR1 MGHRA, CDR2 YSYEKL. The CDR3 DNA follows: TGCGCCAGCAGCCCTACGCGGACAGGGGGAAGAGAAAAACTGTTTTTT. This gives the protein CASSPTRTGGREKLFF.

The chain is built from TRBV28 and TRBJ2-1, with TRBD2 matching over 9 bases. Germline loops: CDR1 MDHEN, CDR2 SYDVKM. The CDR3 consists of 16 residues. J gave up 3 bases and V 4 bases, and 7 bases lay outside the gene matches. CDR3 bases: TGTGCCAGCAGTTCATGGGAGCGGGAGGACTACAATGAGCAGTTCTTC. Its protein product is CASSSWEREDYNEQFF.

This rearrangement joins TRBV18 to TRBJ2-4; tentatively, D is TRBD1 or TRBD2 (6 bases each). The germline V gene has CDR1 KGHSH and CDR2 LQKENI. There are 16 residues in the CDR3. V dropped 3 bases and J dropped 5 bases, with 17 bases sitting between them. The CDR3 protein is CASSPAPAGGENIQYF. The DNA of the CDR3 is TGTGCCAGCTCACCCGCCCCGGCCGGGGGCGAAAACATTCAGTACTTC.

CDR3 bases: TGTGCCAGCAGCGTAGAGGGCATACAGCCCCAGCATTTT. Its translation is CASSVEGIQPQHF. This rearrangement joins TRBV28 to TRBJ1-5; D gene unclear. This CDR3 is 13 amino acids long. V was pared by 6 bases and J by 7 bases, with 13 bases between. Germline V gene data show CDR1 as MDHEN and CDR2 as SYDVKM.

J is TRBJ2-7 and V is TRBV6-4, with TRBD1 matching 8 bases. Germline loops: CDR1 MRHNA, CDR2 SNTAGT. Trimming at V came to 6 bases and at J to 3 bases, leaving 10 bases not matched to a gene. This CDR3 has 15 amino acids. CDR3: CASSLPGQVYYEQYF. The CDR3 region has the DNA TGTGCCAGCAGCCTACCGGGACAGGTCTACTACGAGCAGTACTTC.

J is TRBJ1-4 and V is TRBV4-1; D gene ambiguous. Between the trimmed V and J ends, which lost 6 bases and 8 bases, there was a span of 22 bases. There are 16 residues in the CDR3. Germline V gives CDR1 MGHRA, CDR2 YSYEKL. The CDR3 spells CASSDVGLGLREKLFF. CDR3 in DNA: TGCGCCAGCAGTGATGTAGGATTGGGGTTGAGGGAAAAACTGTTTTTT.

The V call is TRBV2, the J call TRBJ2-1; 7 positions match TRBD2. In germline, CDR1 is SNHLY, CDR2 FYNNEI. Trimming at V came to 6 bases and at J to 0 bases, leaving 8 bases not matched to a gene. The CDR3 runs to 16 residues. CDR3 DNA sequence: TGTGCCAGCAGGCCCGCCGGCGGGAGCTCCTACAATGAGCAGTTCTTC. Its protein product is CASRPAGGSSYNEQFF.

The rearrangement joins TRBV7-9 to TRBJ1-1; tentative D call: TRBD1 (6 bases). V shed 5 bases and J shed 2 bases, with 15 bases lying between them. Germline V gene lookup returns CDR1 SEHNR and CDR2 FQNEAQ (reference sequence). The CDR3 runs to 15 residues. The CDR3 region has the DNA TGTGCCAGCAGCCCCCGTTTAGGGACAAACACTGAAGCTTTCTTT. It is translated as CASSPRLGTNTEAFF.

There are a few counts of this clone. J is TRBJ2-3 and V is TRBV19; D is undetermined. Germline V gives CDR1 LNHDA, CDR2 SQIVND (reference sequence). V gave up 3 bases and J gave up 7 bases, with 11 bases separating them. CDR3 length equals 13 residues. The CDR3 loop reads CASSIGKPYTQYF. The CDR3 DNA follows: TGTGCCAGTAGTATTGGGAAGCCGTATACGCAGTATTTT.

The chain has TRBV19 and TRBJ1-5; 9 bases are shared with TRBD1. In germline, CDR1 is LNHDA, CDR2 SQIVND (reference sequence). V gave up 6 bases and J gave up 4 bases; unmatched junction bases: 10. The CDR3 has 16 residues. CDR3 nucleotides: TGTGCCAGTAGGAGAATAGTTGGGACAGGGAATCAGCCCCAGCATTTT. Its translation is CASRRIVGTGNQPQHF.

The genes are TRBV28 and TRBJ2-7; 10 bases align to TRBD2. The V gene's germline CDR1 is MDHEN and CDR2 SYDVKM. V lost 3 bases, J lost 3 bases, and 5 bases stayed unmatched. The CDR3 covers 15 residues. The DNA for the CDR3 is TGTGCCAGCAGTTTGTCTTGGACTAGCGGCTACGAGCAGTACTTC. It codes for CASSLSWTSGYEQYF.

On this clone: This same CDR3 is encoded by further DNA sequences in the sample. The gene calls are TRBV9 and TRBJ1-1; no firm D call. Trimming pared 0 bases from V and 1 base from J, leaving 7 bases between. CDR1 and CDR2 from the germline V gene are SGDLS and YYNGEE. CDR3 length equals 14 residues. The CDR3 nucleotides read TGTGCCAGCAGCGTAGGGGTAGGGAACACTGAAGCTTTCTTT. Translation: CASSVGVGNTEAFF.

V and J are TRBV6-5 and TRBJ1-4; TRBD1 aligns across 9 bases. CDR3 size: 15 residues. Germline values: CDR1 MNHEY, CDR2 SVGAGI. V shed 4 bases, J shed 5 bases, and the junction held 5 bases outside the gene matches. The DNA of the CDR3 is TGTGCCAGCAGTTTGGCCGGGACAGGGAATGAAAAACTGTTTTTT. Translated, it gives CASSLAGTGNEKLFF.

This clone has a single count. This rearrangement joins TRBV18 to TRBJ2-1, with D hard to call. V gave up 3 bases and J gave up 10 bases, with 13 bases separating them. The germline gives CDR1 KGHSH, CDR2 LQKENI. The CDR3 loop spans 13 amino acids. In nucleotides, the CDR3 is TGTGCCAGCTCACCGCCCACTAAGCTGGAGCAGTTCTTC. Amino acids: CASSPPTKLEQFF.

V and J are TRBV7-2 and TRBJ2-1, with 7 positions matching TRBD1. The V and J ends lost 3 bases and 2 bases, in that order; junction bases with no gene match: 4. This CDR3 region has 15 residues. Germline loops: CDR1 SGHTA, CDR2 FQGNSA. The CDR3 here is CASSLTGNPYNEQFF. CDR3 nucleotides: TGTGCCAGCAGCTTGACAGGGAACCCCTACAATGAGCAGTTCTTC. Together with reference TRBV7-2 and TRBJ2-1, the CDR3 gives the full variable domain: GAGVSQSPSNKVTEKGKDVELRCDPISGHTALYWYRQSLGQGLEFLIYFQGNSAPDKSGLPSDRFSAERTGGSVSTLTIQRTQQEDSAVYLCASSLTGNPYNEQFFGPGTRLTVL.

The rearrangement links TRBV29-1 to TRBJ1-4; D gene uncertain. V was cut by 5 bases and J by 3 bases, with 7 bases left in between. The germline gives CDR1 SQVTM, CDR2 ANQGSEA. CDR3 length equals 12 residues. CDR3 sequence reads: CSVQAANEKLFF. In DNA, the CDR3 is TGCAGCGTTCAAGCGGCTAATGAAAAACTGTTTTTT.

This clone is a singleton in its sample. This chain uses TRBV28 with TRBJ2-7, with D possibly being TRBD1 or TRBD2 (5 bases each). From germline, CDR1 is MDHEN and CDR2 SYDVKM. This CDR3 is 14 amino acids long. Trimming shortened V by 3 bases and J by 4 bases, and 13 bases separated the two germline ends. Here the CDR3 reads CASSFSGRGYEQYF. As DNA, the CDR3 is TGTGCCAGCAGTTTTTCGGGGCGTGGGTACGAGCAGTACTTC.